This is a list of T cell receptor beta chains from one sample in a study of cytomegalovirus exposure and HLA in healthy donors. The protocol was immunoSEQ multiplex PCR, while the TCRdb copy is restricted to in-frame clones and leaves out a portion. The table has roughly 200,000 clones, less than 85% seen once. Specimen: PBMCs. These receptors all stem from a man aged 18-30 years in good health and CMV-seronegative. CDR3s include the opening cysteine and the closing phenylalanine or tryptophan. A D gene is named only where the DNA matches it firmly. Size is stated for part of the rows, as once, few or many counts, or as a class when the clone is expanded.

d_gene | abundance | j_gene | v_gene | CDR3nt | CDR3aa
TRBD1 | . | TRBJ1-2 | TRBV5-6 | TGCGCCAGCAGCTGGGACAGGGCTGGGGGCTACACCTTC | CASSWDRAGGYTF
. | . | TRBJ1-1 | TRBV6-5 | TGTGCCAGCAGTTACTCAGGGGCCACTGAAGCTTTCTTT | CASSYSGATEAFF
. | . | TRBJ1-2 | TRBV9 | TGTGCCAGCAGCCCTAAAGGAGGGGCAACTAACTATGGCTACACCTTC | CASSPKGGATNYGYTF
TRBD1 | . | TRBJ1-2 | TRBV6-4 | TGTGCCAGACCCAACCTAACAGGGGTAGGATATGGCTACACTTTC | CARPNLTGVGYGYTF
TRBD1 | . | TRBJ1-2 | TRBV11-2 | TGTGCCAGCAGCTACGCCGGGACAGGGGATGGCTACACCTTC | CASSYAGTGDGYTF
TRBD1 | . | TRBJ1-2 | TRBV7-9 | TGTGCCAGCAGCACCGGGACAGGGGACTTCTATGGCTACACCTTC | CASSTGTGDFYGYTF
TRBD1 | . | TRBJ2-7 | TRBV2 | TGTGCCAGCAGTGTTGAAGGCGGGGACAGGAGCACCTACGAGCAGTACTTC | CASSVEGGDRSTYEQYF
TRBD1 | . | TRBJ2-3 | TRBV4-2 | TGTGCCAGCAGCCAAGTCGGTTCGACAGGGCGTACAGATACGCAGTATTTT | CASSQVGSTGRTDTQYF
. | . | TRBJ2-7 | TRBV2 | TGTGCCAGCAGTGGTCATAGGAGCTCCTACGAGCAGTACTTC | CASSGHRSSYEQYF
. | . | TRBJ1-1 | TRBV19 | TGTGCCAGTAGTATATCGTTGAACACTGAAGCTTTCTTT | CASSISLNTEAFF
. | . | TRBJ2-4 | TRBV25-1 | TGTGCCAGCCGCCCGAACAGTAAAAACATTCAGTACTTC | CASRPNSKNIQYF
TRBD2 | . | TRBJ2-7 | TRBV9 | TGTGCCAGCAGCTCCAGGACTAGCGGCCGAGACGAGCAGTACTTC | CASSSRTSGRDEQYF
TRBD1 | . | TRBJ2-5 | TRBV18 | TGTGCCAGCTCCCTGGGACAGCAAGAGACCCAGTACTTC | CASSLGQQETQYF
TRBD1 | few | TRBJ1-1 | TRBV19 | TGTGCCAGTAGTACCCCGGACAGGGGCCCTGAAGCTTTCTTT | CASSTPDRGPEAFF
TRBD2 | . | TRBJ2-3 | TRBV29-1 | TGCAGCGTTGACGGGACTACCCGACCAGATACGCAGTATTTT | CSVDGTTRPDTQYF
TRBD2 | . | TRBJ2-4 | TRBV5-6 | TGTGCCAGCAGCCCGGATCCTACTAGCGGGAGAAACATTCAGTACTTC | CASSPDPTSGRNIQYF
TRBD2 | few | TRBJ2-2 | TRBV19 | TGTGCCAGTAAAGCCCCAGCGGGAGACACCGGGGAGCTGTTTTTT | CASKAPAGDTGELFF
. | . | TRBJ2-1 | TRBV28 | TGTGCCAGCAACGGGGATAGCTCCTACAATGAGCAGTTCTTC | CASNGDSSYNEQFF
TRBD1 | . | TRBJ2-1 | TRBV11-2 | TGTGCCAGCAGCTTAACGACTCTTGGGACAGGGGGGTACAATGAGCAGTTCTTC | CASSLTTLGTGGYNEQFF
TRBD1 | . | TRBJ1-3 | TRBV28 | TGTGCCAGCAGCCTTGACAGGGTCGGAAACACCATATATTTT | CASSLDRVGNTIYF
. | . | TRBJ2-7 | TRBV6-6 | TGTGCCAGCAGCCGCCCGAGCGCGAGACAGTCCTACGAGCAGTACTTC | CASSRPSARQSYEQYF
. | . | TRBJ2-1 | TRBV12-5 | TGTGCTAGTGGTTTGGTACCTTCAGGGAGGCATGAGCAGTTCTTC | CASGLVPSGRHEQFF
TRBD1 | . | TRBJ2-3 | TRBV28 | TGTGCCAGCAGTCTCCTCTCTGGGACAGACCCTAGCACAGATACGCAGTATTTT | CASSLLSGTDPSTDTQYF
. | . | TRBJ2-7 | TRBV5-6 | TGTGCCAGCAGCCCCGGGGGATACTCCTACGAGCAGTACTTC | CASSPGGYSYEQYF
. | . | TRBJ2-3 | TRBV7-9 | TGTGCCAGCAGCTTCACACTGGGGGGTAGCACAGATACGCAGTATTTT | CASSFTLGGSTDTQYF
TRBD2 | . | TRBJ2-5 | TRBV27 | TGTGCCAGCAGTCCGAAATTACCTAGCGGGAGGGCCGTTTTTGAGACCCAGTACTTC | CASSPKLPSGRAVFETQYF
. | . | TRBJ2-7 | TRBV2 | TGTGCCAGCAATGCGGGGGCTTGGTCCGAGCAGTACTTC | CASNAGAWSEQYF
TRBD2 | . | TRBJ2-7 | TRBV5-4 | TGTGCCAGCAGCTTGTCAGGGACTAGCTCCTACGAGCAGTACTTC | CASSLSGTSSYEQYF
. | . | TRBJ2-2 | TRBV5-1 | TGCGCCAGCTCTGGGCGCGAGGGCGGGGAGCTGTTTTTT | CASSGREGGELFF
. | . | TRBJ1-3 | TRBV5-1 | TGCGCCAGCAGCTCGGACAGTTACGGCGGAAACACCATATATTTT | CASSSDSYGGNTIYF
. | . | TRBJ2-2 | TRBV18 | TGTGCCAGCTCACCAGGCTGGAACACCGGGGAGCTGTTTTTT | CASSPGWNTGELFF
. | . | TRBJ1-3 | TRBV30 | TGTGCCTGGGGCAGGGGCAACTCTGGAAACACCATATATTTT | CAWGRGNSGNTIYF
. | few | TRBJ1-1 | TRBV6-5 | TGTGCCAGCAGTTACGGGGCCACTGAAGCTTTCTTT | CASSYGATEAFF
. | . | TRBJ1-1 | TRBV7-9 | TGTGCCAGCAGCCCCCCTGAGGATCTGAACACTGAAGCTTTCTTT | CASSPPEDLNTEAFF
TRBD1 | . | TRBJ2-1 | TRBV7-9 | TGTGCCAGCAGCTTAATCTGGACAGGGGGGGATGAGCAGTTCTTC | CASSLIWTGGDEQFF
. | . | TRBJ2-7 | TRBV6-1 | TGTGCCAGCAGTGACCAGAGGGCAGACGAGCAGTACTTC | CASSDQRADEQYF
TRBD2 | . | TRBJ2-1 | TRBV2 | TGTGCCAGCAGTGCGACTAGCGGGAGGTGGGACAATGAGCAGTTCTTC | CASSATSGRWDNEQFF